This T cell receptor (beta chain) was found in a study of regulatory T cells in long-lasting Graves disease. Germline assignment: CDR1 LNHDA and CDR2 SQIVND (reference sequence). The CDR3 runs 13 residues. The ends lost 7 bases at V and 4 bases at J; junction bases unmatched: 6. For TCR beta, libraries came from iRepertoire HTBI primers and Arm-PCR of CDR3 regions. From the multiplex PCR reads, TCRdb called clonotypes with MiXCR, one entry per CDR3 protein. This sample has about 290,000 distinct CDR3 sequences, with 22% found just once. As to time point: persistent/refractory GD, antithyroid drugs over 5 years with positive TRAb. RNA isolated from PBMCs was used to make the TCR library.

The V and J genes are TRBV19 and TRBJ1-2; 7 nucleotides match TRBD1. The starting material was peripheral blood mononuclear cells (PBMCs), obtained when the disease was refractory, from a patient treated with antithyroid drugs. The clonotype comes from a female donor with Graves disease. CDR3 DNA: TGTGCCAGTACCACGGACAGGATCTATGGCTACACCTTC. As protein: CASTTDRIYGYTF.